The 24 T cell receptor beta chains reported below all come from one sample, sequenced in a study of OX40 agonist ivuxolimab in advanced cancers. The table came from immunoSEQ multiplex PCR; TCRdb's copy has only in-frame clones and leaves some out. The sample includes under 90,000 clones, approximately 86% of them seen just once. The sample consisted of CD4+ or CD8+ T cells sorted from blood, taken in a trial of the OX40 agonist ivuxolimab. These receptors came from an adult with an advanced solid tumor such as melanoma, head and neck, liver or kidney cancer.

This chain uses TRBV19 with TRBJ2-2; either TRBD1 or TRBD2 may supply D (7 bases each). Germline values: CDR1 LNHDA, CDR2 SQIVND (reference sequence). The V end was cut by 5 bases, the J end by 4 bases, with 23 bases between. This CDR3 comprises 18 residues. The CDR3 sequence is CASSLPGRGRRGTGELFF. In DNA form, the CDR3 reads TGTGCCAGTAGTCTCCCAGGGAGGGGGCGCCGGGGCACCGGGGAGCTGTTTTTT. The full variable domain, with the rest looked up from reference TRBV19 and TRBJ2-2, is DGGITQSPKYLFRKEGQNVTLSCEQNLNHDAMYWYRQDPGQGLRLIYYSQIVNDFQKGDIAEGYSVSREKKESFPLTVTSAQKNPTAFYLCASSLPGRGRRGTGELFFGEGSRLTVL.

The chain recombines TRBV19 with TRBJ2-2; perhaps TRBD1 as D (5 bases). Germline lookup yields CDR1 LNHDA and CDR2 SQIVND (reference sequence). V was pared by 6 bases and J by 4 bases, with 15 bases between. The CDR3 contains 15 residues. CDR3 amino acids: CASSLRNRGTGELFF. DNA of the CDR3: TGTGCCAGTAGCCTCCGGAATAGGGGCACCGGGGAGCTGTTTTTT.

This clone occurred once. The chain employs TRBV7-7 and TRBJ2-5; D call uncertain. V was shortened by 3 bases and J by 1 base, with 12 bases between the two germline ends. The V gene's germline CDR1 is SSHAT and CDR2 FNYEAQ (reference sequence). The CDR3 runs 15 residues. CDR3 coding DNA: TGTGCCAGCAGCTTGGGTGGGAACGCCCAAGAGACCCAGTACTTC. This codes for CASSLGGNAQETQYF.

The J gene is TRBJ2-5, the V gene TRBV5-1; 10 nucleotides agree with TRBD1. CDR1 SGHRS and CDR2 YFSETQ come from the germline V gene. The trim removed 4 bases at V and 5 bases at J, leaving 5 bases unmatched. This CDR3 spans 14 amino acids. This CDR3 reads CASSIGTGEETQYF. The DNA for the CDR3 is TGCGCCAGCAGCATCGGGACAGGGGAGGAGACCCAGTACTTC. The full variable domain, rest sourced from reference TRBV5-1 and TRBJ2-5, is KAGVTQTPRYLIKTRGQQVTLSCSPISGHRSVSWYQQTPGQGLQFLFEYFSETQRNKGNFPGRFSGRQFSNSRSEMNVSTLELGDSALYLCASSIGTGEETQYFGPGTRLLVL.

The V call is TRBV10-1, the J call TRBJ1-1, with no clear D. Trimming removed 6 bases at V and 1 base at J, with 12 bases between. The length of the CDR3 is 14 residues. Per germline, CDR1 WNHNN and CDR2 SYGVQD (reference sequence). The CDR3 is CASSIGRRNTEAFF. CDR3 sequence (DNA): TGCGCCAGCAGCATTGGACGGAGGAACACTGAAGCTTTCTTT.

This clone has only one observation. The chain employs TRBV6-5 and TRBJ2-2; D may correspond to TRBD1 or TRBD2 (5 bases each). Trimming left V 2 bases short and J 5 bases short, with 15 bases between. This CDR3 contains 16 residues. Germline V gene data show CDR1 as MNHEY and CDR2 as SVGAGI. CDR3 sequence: CASSYDRGAATGELFF. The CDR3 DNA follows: TGTGCCAGCAGTTACGACCGAGGGGCTGCGACCGGGGAGCTGTTTTTT.

The DNA of the CDR3 is TGTGCCAGCAGCCAAAGCTACACAGATACGCAGTATTTT. The encoded protein is CASSQSYTDTQYF. The chain recombines TRBV7-2 with TRBJ2-3; D not certain. The CDR3 consists of 13 residues. Germline CDR1 is SGHTA and CDR2 is FQGNSA. Deletions cut 5 bases from V and 2 bases from J, with 8 bases between.

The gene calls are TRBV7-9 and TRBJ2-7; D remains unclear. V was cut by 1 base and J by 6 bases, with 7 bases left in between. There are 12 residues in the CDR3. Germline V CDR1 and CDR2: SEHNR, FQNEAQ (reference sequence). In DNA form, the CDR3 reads TGTGCCAGCAGCTTAGTGAGGTCCGAGCAGTACTTC. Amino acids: CASSLVRSEQYF.

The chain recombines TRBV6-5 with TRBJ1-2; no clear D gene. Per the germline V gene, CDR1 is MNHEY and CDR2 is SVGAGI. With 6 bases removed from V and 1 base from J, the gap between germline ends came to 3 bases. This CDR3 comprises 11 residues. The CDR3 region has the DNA TGTGCCAGCAGGTTTAACTATGGCTACACCTTC. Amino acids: CASRFNYGYTF.

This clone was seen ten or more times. The CDR3 protein is CASSSGQADGYTF. DNA for the CDR3: TGTGCCAGCAGCTCGGGACAGGCAGATGGCTACACCTTC. V usage is TRBV7-9 and J usage is TRBJ1-2; 8 bases map to TRBD1. V lost 4 bases to trimming and J lost 6 bases; unmatched junction nucleotides: 4. The CDR3 has 13 amino acids. Per germline, CDR1 SEHNR and CDR2 FQNEAQ (reference sequence).

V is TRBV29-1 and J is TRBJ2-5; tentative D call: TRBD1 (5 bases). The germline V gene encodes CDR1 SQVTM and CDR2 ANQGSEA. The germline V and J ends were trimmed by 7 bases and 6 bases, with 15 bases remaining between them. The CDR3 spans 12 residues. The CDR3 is CSGQPEMKTQYF. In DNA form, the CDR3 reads TGCAGCGGACAGCCAGAGATGAAGACCCAGTACTTC.

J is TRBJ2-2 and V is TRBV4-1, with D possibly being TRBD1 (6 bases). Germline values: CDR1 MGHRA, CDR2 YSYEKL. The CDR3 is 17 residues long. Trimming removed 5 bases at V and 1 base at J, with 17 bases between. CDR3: CASSSDRHQVNTGELFF. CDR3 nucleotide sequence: TGCGCCAGCAGCAGTGACAGGCATCAAGTGAACACCGGGGAGCTGTTTTTT.

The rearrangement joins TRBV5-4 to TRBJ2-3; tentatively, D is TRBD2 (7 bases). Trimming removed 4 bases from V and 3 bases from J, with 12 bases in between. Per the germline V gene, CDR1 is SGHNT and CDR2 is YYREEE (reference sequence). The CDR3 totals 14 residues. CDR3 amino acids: CASSPGGGTDTQYF. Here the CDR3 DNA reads TGTGCCAGCAGCCCGGGGGGCGGGACAGATACGCAGTATTTT.

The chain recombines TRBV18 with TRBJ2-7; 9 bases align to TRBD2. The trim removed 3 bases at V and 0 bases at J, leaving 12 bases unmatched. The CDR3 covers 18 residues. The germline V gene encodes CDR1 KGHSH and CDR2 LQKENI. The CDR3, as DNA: TGTGCCAGCTCACCCTCGTTAGGTAGCGGGGGCCTCTCCTACGAGCAGTACTTC. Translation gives CASSPSLGSGGLSYEQYF.

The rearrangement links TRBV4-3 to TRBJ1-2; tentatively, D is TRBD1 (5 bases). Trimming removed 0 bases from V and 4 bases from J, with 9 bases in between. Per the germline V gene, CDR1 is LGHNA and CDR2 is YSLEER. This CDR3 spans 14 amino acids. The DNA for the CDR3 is TGCGCCAGCAGCCAAGAGGGGGGTGGCTATGGCTACACCTTC. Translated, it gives CASSQEGGGYGYTF.

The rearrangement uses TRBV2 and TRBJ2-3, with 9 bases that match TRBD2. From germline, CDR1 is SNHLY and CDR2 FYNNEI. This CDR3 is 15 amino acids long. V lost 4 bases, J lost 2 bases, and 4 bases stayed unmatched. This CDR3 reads CASSVRLAATDTQYF. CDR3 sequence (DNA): TGTGCCAGCAGTGTACGACTAGCGGCCACAGATACGCAGTATTTT.

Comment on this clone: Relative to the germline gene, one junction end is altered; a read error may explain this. CDR3 residues: CASSLDRVGSYEQYF. In nucleotides, the CDR3 is TGTGCCAGCAGCCTAGACAGGGTCGGCTCCTACGAGCAGTACTTC. The rearrangement links TRBV11-2 to TRBJ2-7; 7 bases map to TRBD1. In germline, CDR1 is SGHAT, CDR2 FQNNGV. The CDR3 consists of 15 residues. The full variable domain, in which reference TRBV11-2 and TRBJ2-7 provide the parts outside the CDR3, is EAGVAQSPRYKIIEKRQSVAFWCNPISGHATLYWYQQILGQGPKLLIQFQNNGVVDDSQLPKDRFSAERLKGVDSTLKIQPAKLEDSAVYLCASSLDRVGSYEQYFGPGTRLTVT.

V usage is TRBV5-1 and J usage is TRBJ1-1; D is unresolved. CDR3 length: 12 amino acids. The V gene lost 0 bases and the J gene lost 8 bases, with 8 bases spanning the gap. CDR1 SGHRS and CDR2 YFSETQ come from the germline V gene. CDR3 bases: TGCGCCAGCAGCTTGGCCGACGGCGAAGCTTTCTTT. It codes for CASSLADGEAFF.

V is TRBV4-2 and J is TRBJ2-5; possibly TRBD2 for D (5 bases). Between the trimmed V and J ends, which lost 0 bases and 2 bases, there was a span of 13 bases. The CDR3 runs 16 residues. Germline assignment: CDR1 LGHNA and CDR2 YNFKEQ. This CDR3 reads CASSQDGSSAQETQYF. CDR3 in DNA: TGTGCCAGCAGCCAAGATGGCAGTAGCGCTCAAGAGACCCAGTACTTC.

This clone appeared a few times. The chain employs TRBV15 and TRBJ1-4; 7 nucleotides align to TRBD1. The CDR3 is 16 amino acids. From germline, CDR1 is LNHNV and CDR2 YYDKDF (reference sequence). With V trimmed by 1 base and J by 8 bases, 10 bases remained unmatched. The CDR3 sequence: CATSRVEGTVKEKLFF. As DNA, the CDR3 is TGTGCCACCAGCAGAGTCGAGGGGACAGTAAAGGAAAAACTGTTTTTT.

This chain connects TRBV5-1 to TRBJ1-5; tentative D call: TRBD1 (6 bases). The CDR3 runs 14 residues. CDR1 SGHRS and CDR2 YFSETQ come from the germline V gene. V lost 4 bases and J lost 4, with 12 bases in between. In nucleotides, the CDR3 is TGCGCCAGCAGCATTACAGGGCAGAATCAGCCCCAGCATTTT. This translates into CASSITGQNQPQHF.

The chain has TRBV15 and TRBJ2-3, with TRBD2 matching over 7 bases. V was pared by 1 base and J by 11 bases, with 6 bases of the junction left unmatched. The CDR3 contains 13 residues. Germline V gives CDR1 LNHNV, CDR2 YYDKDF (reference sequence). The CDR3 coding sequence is TGTGCCACCAGCAGAGTCCTGCGGGAGATGCAGTATTTT. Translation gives CATSRVLREMQYF.

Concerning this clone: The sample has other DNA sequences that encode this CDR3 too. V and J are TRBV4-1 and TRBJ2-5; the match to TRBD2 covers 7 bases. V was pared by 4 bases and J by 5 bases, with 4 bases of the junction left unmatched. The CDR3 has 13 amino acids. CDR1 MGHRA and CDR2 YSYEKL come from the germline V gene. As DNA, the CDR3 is TGCGCCAGCAGCCTGGCGCGGGGGGAGACCCAGTACTTC. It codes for CASSLARGETQYF.

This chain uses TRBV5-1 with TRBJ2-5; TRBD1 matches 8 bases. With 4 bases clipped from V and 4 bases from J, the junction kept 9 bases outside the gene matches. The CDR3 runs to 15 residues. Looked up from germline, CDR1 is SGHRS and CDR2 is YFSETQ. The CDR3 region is CASSRGQGIVETQYF. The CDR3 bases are TGCGCCAGCAGCCGCGGACAGGGAATTGTAGAGACCCAGTACTTC.